This T cell receptor (beta chain) emerged from a study of human T cells and chemical hapten exposure. Overall study: Across samples, TCR yields varied, mostly owing to small differences in pooled library volumes. Study-level points and caveats: Healthy individuals' immune responses may differ from those of donors, who had alopecia.

TCRdb used MiXCR to reprocess the RACE reads, holding one entry per CDR3 protein. Here the sample spans 85,000 to 100,000 distinct CDR3 sequences, 11% being singletons. Looked up from germline, CDR1 is SGHVS and CDR2 is FQNEAQ. The CDR3 extends over 16 residues, inclusive of both ends. Sample time point: patch test 2, 6 weeks after DPC sensitization. Sample treatment: therapeutic diphenylcyclopropenone sensitization with weekly scalp DPC. Blood, whole and unfractionated, served as the source for total RNA extraction. This clonotype was recorded at least ten times. Its antigen is unknown. The DNA is omitted, as the CDR3 cannot be located on it reliably, and the CDR3 follows TCRdb's listing.

The source of this sequence is a man between 40 and 49 years old with alopecia areata. Some clones in this sample may be carry-over from other donors' samples. The sample in question was whole blood, obtained in connection with sensitization to the hapten diphenylcyclopropenone (DPC). V usage is TRBV7-8 and J usage is TRBJ2-3; TRBD2, as called in the table, went unchecked against the DNA. The CDR3 region is CASSLPSVASGSQRYF.